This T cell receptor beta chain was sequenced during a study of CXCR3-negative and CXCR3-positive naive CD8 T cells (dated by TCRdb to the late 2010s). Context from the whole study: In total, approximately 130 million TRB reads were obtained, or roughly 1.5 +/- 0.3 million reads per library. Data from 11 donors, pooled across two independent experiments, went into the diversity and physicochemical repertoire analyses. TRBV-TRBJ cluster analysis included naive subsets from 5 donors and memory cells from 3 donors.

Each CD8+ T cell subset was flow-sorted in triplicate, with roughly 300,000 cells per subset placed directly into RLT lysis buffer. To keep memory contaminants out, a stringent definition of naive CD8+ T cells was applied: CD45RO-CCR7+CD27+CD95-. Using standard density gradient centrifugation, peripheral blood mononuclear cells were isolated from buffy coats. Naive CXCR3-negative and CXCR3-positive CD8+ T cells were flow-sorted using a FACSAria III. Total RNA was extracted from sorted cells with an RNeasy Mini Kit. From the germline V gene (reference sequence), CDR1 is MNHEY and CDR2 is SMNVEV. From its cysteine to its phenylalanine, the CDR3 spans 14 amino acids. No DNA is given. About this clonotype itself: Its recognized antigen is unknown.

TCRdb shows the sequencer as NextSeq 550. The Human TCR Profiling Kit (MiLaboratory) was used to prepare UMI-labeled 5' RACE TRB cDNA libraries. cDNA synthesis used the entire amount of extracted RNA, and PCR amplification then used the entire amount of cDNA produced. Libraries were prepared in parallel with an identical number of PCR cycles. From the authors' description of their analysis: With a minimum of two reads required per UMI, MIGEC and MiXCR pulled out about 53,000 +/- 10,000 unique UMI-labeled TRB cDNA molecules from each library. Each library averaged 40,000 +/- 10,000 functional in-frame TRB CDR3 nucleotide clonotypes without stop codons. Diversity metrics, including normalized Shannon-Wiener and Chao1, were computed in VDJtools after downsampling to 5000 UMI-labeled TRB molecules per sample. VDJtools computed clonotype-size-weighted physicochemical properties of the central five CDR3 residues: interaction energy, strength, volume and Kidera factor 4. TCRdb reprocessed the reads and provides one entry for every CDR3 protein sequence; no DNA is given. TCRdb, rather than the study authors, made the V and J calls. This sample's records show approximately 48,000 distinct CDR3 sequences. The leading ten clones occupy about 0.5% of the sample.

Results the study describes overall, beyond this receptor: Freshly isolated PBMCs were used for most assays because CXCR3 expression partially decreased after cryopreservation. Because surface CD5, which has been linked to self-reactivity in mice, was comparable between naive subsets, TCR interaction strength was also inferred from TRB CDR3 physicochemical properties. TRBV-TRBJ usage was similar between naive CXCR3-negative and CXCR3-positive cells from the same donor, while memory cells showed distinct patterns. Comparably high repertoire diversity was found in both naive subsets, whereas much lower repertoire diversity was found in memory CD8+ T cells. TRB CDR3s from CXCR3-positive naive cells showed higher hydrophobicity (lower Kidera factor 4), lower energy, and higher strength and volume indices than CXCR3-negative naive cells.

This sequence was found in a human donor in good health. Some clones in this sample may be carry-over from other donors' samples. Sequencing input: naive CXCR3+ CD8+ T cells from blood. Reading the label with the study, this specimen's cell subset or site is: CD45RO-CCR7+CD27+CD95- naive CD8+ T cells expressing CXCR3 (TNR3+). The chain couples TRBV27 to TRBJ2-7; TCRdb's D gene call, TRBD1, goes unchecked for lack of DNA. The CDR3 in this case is CASSSGTSSYEQYF.